The present TCR beta chain was sequenced within a study of Ad26.COV2.S vaccination and SARS-CoV-2 variants. The repertoire was sequenced with immunoSEQ multiplex PCR; TCRdb's copy has only in-frame clones and lacks some. The sample holds over 400,000 clones, 89% seen once. In its sample, this clone was seen once. The treatment was: 19 received Ad26.COV2.S at low or high dose, single or two shots; about 5 received placebo; per-sample allocation not given. Repertoires come from day 63 after the first vaccine or placebo injection. CDR3 length: 17 amino acids. Germline values: CDR1 MDHEN, CDR2 SYDVKM. V lost 3 bases, J lost 2 bases, and 10 bases stayed unmatched.

The origin of this receptor is a person aged 18-60 years who received the Ad26.COV2.S COVID-19 vaccine or a placebo. The sample here was peripheral blood, taken in a trial of Ad26.COV2.S vaccine versus placebo. The V gene is TRBV28, the J gene TRBJ2-3, with 8 bases fitting TRBD2. CDR3 coding DNA: TGTGCCAGCAGTTTCCTCGGGGGGGGCTTTTTCACAGATACGCAGTATTTT. Its translation is CASSFLGGGFFTDTQYF.